This TCR beta chain derives from a study of blood T cells in healthy people across ages. General study results and limits: Per million T cells, the diversity of TCR beta decreased roughly linearly as age advanced.

Together with a sample-barcoded 5' primer, a J-beta primer mix was included in a second PCR lasting roughly 7 to 11 cycles. TCRdb fed the 5' RACE reads into MiXCR, producing one record per CDR3 protein. The sample carries about 1.5 million distinct CDR3 sequences, approximately 43% recorded once. A remark on this clonotype: Its antigen is currently unknown.

Germline CDR1 reads MDHEN; CDR2 reads SYDVKM. Between the trimmed V and J ends, which lost 6 bases and 3 bases, there was a span of 11 bases. This CDR3 has 13 amino acids. The sample consisted of blood. The receptor was derived from a woman aged 18-35 years in good health. The chain carries TRBV28 and TRBJ1-2, with D unclear. The CDR3 sequence is CASSPLSDYGYTF. In DNA, the CDR3 is TGTGCCAGCAGCCCGCTGTCTGACTATGGCTACACCTTC.